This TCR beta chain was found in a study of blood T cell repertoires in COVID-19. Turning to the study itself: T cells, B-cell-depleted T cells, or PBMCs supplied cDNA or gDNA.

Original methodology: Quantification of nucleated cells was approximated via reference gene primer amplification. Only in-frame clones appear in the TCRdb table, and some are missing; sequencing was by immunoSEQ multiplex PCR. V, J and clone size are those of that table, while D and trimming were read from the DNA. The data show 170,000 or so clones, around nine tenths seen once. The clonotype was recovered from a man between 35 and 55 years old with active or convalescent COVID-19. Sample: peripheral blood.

In DNA form, the CDR3 reads TGTGCCAGCAGCCTGCGAACGGACAGCTATAAGCCCCAGTACTTC. It specifies CASSLRTDSYKPQYF. The rearrangement uses TRBV5-8 and TRBJ2-7; maybe TRBD1 (6 bases). CDR1 and CDR2 from the germline V gene are SGHTS and YDEGEE. V was shortened by 4 bases and J by 10 bases, with 24 bases between the two germline ends. The length of the CDR3 is 15 residues.